The clone carrying this T cell receptor (beta chain) was observed at least ten times. Its antigen is still unknown. These data originate in a study of T cell repertoires in cytomegalovirus infection. Study summary: Based on public TCR beta signatures, there were indications of CMV infection and of a matching HLA type. The study, taken as a whole, reports: Identification of carriers of CMV plus the relevant HLA was performed using cumulative public TCR beta family frequency. HLA-C-restricted CMV clonotypes gave the most frequent clonotype in two of eight donors.

A single record per CDR3 protein comes from TCRdb applying MiXCR to the reads. This table holds a few hundred thousand distinct CDR3 sequences, 9.5% found once. This CDR3 contains 14 residues. V shed 5 bases, J shed 7 bases, and the junction held 8 bases outside the gene matches. The sequence derives from a human donor in good health (CMV status not recorded). Some clones in this sample may be carry-over from other donors' samples. V is TRBV12-3 or TRBV12-4 and J is TRBJ1-5; TRBD1 agrees at 7 bases. What was sequenced was PBMCs. CDR3 sequence reads: CASSRQGPGQPQHF. CDR3 coding DNA: TGTGCCAGCAGTCGACAGGGTCCCGGCCAGCCCCAGCATTTT.